Sequencing of this T cell receptor beta chain was carried out in a study of shared clonotypes between healthy human individuals. Generated by immunoSEQ multiplex PCR, the TCRdb table keeps only in-frame clones and is missing some. The sample has roughly 2.2 million clones, roughly 92% seen once. For this clone: What it binds is unknown.

General study findings and limits: Among donors, clonotype sharing was expected to be affected by sequencing depth. Blood was the sole source, and tissue repertoires probably differ. Despite large depth, sorted-subset datasets appeared incompletely sequenced.

The authors divided CD4+ cells into CD45RA+ naive and CD45RA-negative memory subsets. V lost 8 bases, J lost 5 bases, and 7 bases stayed unmatched. Germline values: CDR1 SEHNR, CDR2 FQNEAQ (reference sequence). This CDR3 contains 13 residues. This sequence originates from a man younger than 35 in good health. Some clones in this sample may be carry-over from other donors' samples. What was sequenced was naive CD4+ T cells from PBMCs. Subset of the sample: CD45RA+ positively selected. V is TRBV7-9 and J is TRBJ2-5; 8 bases are a match to TRBD2. The CDR3 region is CASLKAGAETQYF. CDR3 DNA: TGTGCCAGCCTGAAAGCGGGAGCTGAGACCCAGTACTTC.